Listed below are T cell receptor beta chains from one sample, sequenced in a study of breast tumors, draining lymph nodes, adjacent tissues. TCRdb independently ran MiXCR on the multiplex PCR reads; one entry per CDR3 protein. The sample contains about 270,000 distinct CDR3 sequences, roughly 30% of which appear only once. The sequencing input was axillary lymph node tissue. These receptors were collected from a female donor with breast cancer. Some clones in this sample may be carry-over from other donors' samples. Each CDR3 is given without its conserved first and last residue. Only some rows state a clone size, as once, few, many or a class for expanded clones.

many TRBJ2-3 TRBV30 AWSVLGTQY
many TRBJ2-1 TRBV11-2 ASTRGSSSYNEQF
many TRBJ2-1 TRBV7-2 ASSTRTSGRLNEQF
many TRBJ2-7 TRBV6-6 ASTPTGSYEQY
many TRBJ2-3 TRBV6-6 ASSVGTDTQY
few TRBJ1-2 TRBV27 ASRYRTGSYT
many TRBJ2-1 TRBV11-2 ASSASAYNEQF
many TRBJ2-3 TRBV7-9 ASSKTGRASTDTQY
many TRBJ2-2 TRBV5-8 ASSPGQGVLTGELF
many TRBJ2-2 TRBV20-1 SADLSTTNTGELF
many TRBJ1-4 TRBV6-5 ASRDSGSTNEKLF
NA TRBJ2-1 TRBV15 ATYRSGRAGIRNEQF
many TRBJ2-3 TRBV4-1 ASSQEGWASGSTDTQY
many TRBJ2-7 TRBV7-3 ASSLGEGGSTYEQY
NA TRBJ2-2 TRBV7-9 ASSLARGTGGLF
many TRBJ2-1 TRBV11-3 ASSKGLAGGPYNEQF
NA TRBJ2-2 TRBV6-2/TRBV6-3 ASSPGQGGGELF
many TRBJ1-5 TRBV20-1 SAERRYSNQPQH
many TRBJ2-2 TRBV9 ASSVVGGGNTGELF
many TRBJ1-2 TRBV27 ASSLGGDNYGYT
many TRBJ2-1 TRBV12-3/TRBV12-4 ASSSIPPPRAHYEQF
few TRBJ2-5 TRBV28 ASSGDSQETQY
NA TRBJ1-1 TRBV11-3 ASSYGRSEAF
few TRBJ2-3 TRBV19 ASSKRLVGGVGTDTQY
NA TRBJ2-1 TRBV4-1 ASRQDLGGGYNEQF
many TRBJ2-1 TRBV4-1 ASSQVGGLSYNEQF
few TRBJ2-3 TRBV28 ASSFGRYPPDTQY
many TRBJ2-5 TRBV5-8 ASSLGGDRVKETQY
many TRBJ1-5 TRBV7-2 ASSLQGVGNQPQH
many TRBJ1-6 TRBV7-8 ASSLEGRSPLH
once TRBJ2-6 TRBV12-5 ASGFLPDRPGANVLT